This T cell receptor (beta chain) derives from a study of cytomegalovirus exposure and HLA in healthy donors. Findings of the study overall: In a later analysis, common viral pathogens appeared linked to several of the most significant clusters. Investigators reported about 160 TCR beta chains as tied to cytomegalovirus.

The PCR contained 60 Vbeta and 13 Jbeta primers. Sequenced by immunoSEQ multiplex PCR; TCRdb stores in-frame clones only, minus some. The data contain about 280,000 clones, approximately 90% of them seen just once; the ten biggest clones take up about 2.5%. Note on this clone: Antigen: not known.

The CDR3 contains 15 residues. Germline V CDR1 and CDR2: MNHEY, SMNVEV (reference sequence). V lost 5 bases and J lost 3, with 17 bases in between. The specimen was PBMCs. This TCR came from a woman aged 18-29 years in good health and CMV-seronegative. This sequence joins TRBV27 and TRBJ2-7; D may be TRBD1 (5 bases). This chain's CDR3 is CASSDGAPQSYEQYF. The CDR3 nucleotides are TGTGCCAGCAGTGATGGGGCACCCCAGAGCTACGAGCAGTACTTC.